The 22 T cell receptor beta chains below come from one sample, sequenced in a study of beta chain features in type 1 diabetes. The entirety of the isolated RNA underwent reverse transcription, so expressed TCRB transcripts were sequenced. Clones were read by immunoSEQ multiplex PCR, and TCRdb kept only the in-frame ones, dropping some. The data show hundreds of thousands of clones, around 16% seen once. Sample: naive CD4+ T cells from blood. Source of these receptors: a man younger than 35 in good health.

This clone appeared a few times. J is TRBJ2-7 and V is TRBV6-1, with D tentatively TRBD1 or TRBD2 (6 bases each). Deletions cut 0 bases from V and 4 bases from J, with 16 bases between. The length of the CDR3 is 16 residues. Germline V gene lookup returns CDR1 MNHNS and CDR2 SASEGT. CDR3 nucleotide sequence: TGTGCCAGCAGTGAAGCGCGGGGACACACCAGGTACGAGCAGTACTTC. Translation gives CASSEARGHTRYEQYF.

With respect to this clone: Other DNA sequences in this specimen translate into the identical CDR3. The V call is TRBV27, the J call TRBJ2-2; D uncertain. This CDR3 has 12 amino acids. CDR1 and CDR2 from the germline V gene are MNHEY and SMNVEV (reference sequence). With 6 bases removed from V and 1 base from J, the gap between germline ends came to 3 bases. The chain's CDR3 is CASSLNTGELFF. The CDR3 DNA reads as TGTGCCAGCAGCTTGAACACCGGGGAGCTGTTTTTT.

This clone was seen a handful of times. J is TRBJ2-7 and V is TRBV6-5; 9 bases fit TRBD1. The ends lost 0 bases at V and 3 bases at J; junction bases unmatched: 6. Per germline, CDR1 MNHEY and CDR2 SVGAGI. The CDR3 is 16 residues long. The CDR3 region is CASSYSGTGIYYEQYF. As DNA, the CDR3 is TGTGCCAGCAGTTACTCTGGGACAGGGATTTACTACGAGCAGTACTTC.

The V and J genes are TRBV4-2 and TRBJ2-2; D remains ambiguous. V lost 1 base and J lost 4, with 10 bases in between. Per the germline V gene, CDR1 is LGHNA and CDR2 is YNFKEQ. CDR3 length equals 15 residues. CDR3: CASSQVAQLTGELFF. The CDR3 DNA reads TGTGCCAGCAGCCAAGTGGCACAGCTCACCGGGGAGCTGTTTTTT.

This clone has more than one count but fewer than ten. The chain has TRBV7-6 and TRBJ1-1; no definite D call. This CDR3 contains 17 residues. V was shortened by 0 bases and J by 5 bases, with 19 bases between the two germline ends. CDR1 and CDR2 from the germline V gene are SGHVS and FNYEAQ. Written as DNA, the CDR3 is TGTGCCAGCAGCTTAGCCTTACGCCACGGACTGGGGACTGAAGCTTTCTTT. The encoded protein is CASSLALRHGLGTEAFF.

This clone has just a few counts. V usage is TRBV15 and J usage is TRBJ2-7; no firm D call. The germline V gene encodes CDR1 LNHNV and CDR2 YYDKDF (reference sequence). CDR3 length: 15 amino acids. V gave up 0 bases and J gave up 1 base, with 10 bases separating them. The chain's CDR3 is CATSRDRWLSYEQYF. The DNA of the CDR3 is TGTGCCACCAGCAGAGATCGGTGGCTATCCTACGAGCAGTACTTC.

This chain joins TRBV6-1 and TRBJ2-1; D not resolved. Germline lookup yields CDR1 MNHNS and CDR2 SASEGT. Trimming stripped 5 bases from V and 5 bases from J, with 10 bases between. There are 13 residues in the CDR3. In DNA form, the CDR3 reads TGTGCCAGCAGTTCTCAGACAAACAATGAGCAGTTCTTC. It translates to CASSSQTNNEQFF.

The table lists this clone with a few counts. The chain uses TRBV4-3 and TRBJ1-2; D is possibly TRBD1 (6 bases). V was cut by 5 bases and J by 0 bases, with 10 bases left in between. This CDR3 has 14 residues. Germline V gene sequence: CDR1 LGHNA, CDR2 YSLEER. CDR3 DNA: TGCGCCAGCAGCACAGGGTTTTCTAACTATGGCTACACCTTC. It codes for CASSTGFSNYGYTF.

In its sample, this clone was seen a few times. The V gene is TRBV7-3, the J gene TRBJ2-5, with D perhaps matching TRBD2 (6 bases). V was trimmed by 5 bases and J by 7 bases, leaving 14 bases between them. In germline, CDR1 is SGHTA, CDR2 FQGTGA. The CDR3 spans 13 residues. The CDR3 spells CASSETRLGTQYF. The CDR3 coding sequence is TGTGCCAGCAGCGAGACTAGATTGGGGACCCAGTACTTC.

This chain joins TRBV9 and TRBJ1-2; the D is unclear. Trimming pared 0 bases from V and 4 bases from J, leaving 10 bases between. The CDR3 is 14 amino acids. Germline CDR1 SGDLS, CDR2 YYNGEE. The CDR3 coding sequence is TGTGCCAGCAGCGTAGAGGCCGGGTCCTATGGCTACACCTTC. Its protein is CASSVEAGSYGYTF.

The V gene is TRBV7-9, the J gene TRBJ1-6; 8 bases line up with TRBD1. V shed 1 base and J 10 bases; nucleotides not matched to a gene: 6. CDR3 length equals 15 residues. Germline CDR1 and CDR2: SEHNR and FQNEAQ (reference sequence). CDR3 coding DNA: TGTGCCAGCAGCTTAGGGGCAGGGGGCGGATCACCCCTCCACTTT. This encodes CASSLGAGGGSPLHF.

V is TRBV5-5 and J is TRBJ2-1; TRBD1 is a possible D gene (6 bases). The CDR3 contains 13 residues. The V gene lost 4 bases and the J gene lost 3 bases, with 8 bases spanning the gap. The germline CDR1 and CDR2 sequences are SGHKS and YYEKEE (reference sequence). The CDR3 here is CASSPDSYNEQFF. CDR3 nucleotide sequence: TGTGCCAGCAGCCCGGACAGCTACAATGAGCAGTTCTTC.

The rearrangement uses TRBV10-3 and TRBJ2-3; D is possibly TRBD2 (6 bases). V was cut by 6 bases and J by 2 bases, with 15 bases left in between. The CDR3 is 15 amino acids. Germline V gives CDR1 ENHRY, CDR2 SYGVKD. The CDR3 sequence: CAISTGRGNTDTQYF. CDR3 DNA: TGTGCCATCAGCACCGGGCGGGGAAACACAGATACGCAGTATTTT.

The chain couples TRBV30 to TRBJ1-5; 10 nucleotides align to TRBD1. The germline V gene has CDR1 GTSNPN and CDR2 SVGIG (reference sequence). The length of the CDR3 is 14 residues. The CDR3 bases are TGTGCGTGGGACAGGGGAATACGGAGTCAGCCCCAGCATTTT. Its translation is CAWDRGIRSQPQHF.

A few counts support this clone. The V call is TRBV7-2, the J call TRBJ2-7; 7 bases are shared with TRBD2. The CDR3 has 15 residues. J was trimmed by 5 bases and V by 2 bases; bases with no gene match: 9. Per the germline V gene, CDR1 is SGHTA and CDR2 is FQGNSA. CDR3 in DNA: TGTGCCAGCAGCTTAATGTCGGGAGGATGGAACGAGCAGTACTTC. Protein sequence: CASSLMSGGWNEQYF.

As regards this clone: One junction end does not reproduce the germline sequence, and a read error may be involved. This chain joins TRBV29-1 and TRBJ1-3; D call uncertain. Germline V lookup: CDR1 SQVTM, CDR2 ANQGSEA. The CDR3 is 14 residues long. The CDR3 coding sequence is TGCAGCGTTGGGGCTTCATCCTCTGGAAACACCGTATATTTT. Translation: CSVGASSSGNTVYF.

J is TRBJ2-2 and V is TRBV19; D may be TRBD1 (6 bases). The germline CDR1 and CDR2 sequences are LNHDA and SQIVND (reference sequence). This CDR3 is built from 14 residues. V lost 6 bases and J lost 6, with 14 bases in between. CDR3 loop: CASRQGIGPGELFF. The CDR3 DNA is TGTGCCAGTAGACAGGGCATTGGCCCCGGGGAGCTGTTTTTT.

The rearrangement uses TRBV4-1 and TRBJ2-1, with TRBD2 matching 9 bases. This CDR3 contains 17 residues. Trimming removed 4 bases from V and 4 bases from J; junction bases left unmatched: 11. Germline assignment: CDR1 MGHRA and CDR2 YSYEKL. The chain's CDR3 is CASSRGGVAGVYNEQFF. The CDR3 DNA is TGCGCCAGCAGCCGAGGGGGAGTAGCGGGGGTTTACAATGAGCAGTTCTTC.

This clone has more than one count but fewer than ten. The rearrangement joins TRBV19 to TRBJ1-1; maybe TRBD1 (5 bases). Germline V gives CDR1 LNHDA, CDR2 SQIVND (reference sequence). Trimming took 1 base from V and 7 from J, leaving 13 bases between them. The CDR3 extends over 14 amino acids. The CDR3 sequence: CASSIAGGRSEAFF. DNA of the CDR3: TGTGCCAGTAGTATAGCTGGGGGGAGGAGTGAAGCTTTCTTT.

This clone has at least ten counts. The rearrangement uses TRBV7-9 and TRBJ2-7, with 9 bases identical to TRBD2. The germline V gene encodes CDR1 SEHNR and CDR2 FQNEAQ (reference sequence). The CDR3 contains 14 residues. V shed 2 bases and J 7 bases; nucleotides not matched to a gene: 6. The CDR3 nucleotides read TGTGCCAGCAGCTTAACCAGCCTAGCGGGGGAGCAGTACTTC. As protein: CASSLTSLAGEQYF.

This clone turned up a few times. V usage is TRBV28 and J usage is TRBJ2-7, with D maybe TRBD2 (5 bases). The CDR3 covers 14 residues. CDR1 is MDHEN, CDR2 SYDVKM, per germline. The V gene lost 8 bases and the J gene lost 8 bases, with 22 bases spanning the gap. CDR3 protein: CASGQLAPDQKQYF. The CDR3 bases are TGTGCCAGCGGGCAGCTAGCACCCGATCAGAAGCAGTACTTC.

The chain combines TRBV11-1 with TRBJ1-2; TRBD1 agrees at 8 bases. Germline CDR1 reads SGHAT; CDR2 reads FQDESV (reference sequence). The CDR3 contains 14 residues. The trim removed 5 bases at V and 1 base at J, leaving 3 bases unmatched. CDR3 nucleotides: TGTGCCAGCAGCCTACAGGGGGGTAACTATGGCTACACCTTC. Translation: CASSLQGGNYGYTF.